Reported below is one T cell receptor beta chain. Its recognized antigen is unknown. A much larger clone lies a single base off, so this may be a read error. The donors were roughly 40 Caucasian individuals from Russia, aged about 6 to 100 years, who were systemically healthy. Approximately 10 milliliters of peripheral blood were collected from each donor into EDTA-treated Vacutainer tubes. Ficoll-Paque density-gradient centrifugation was used to isolate PBMCs, with at least 7 million obtained per sample. Total RNA, at least 6 micrograms per sample, was extracted from PBMCs with Trizol reagent. For every donor, flow cytometry on a PBMC aliquot measured the percentage of naive CD45RAhigh/CD27high T cells. The data were obtained in a study of blood T cells in healthy people across ages (dated by TCRdb to 2013 to 2016). At the level of the whole study: In model experiments, template switching captured roughly one uniquely barcoded TCR beta cDNA molecule for every two T cells. Two additional independent replicas of 1 million unique cDNA reads from the same blood draw were analyzed for two donors (one aged 18 to 29 and one aged 80 or older). The donors were divided into four age groups: young (average around 16 years), middle-aged (approximately 41), aged (approximately 62) and long-lived (roughly 82). Age-related changes in TCR beta repertoire diversity were measured in the study by deep sequencing normalized with unique cDNA molecular identifiers.

The CDR3 spans 13 residues, from the cysteine through the phenylalanine. The retained sequence is limited to the CDR3, 39 bases, with the frame set at the first base. The germline V gene provides CDR1 MDHEN and CDR2 SYDVKM. The paper's findings and limits, for the study overall: Bulk unsorted PBMC profiling prevented conclusive comparison of naive and antigen-experienced compartments. As age increased, observed TCR beta diversity per million T cells dropped in a roughly linear way, and a significant reduction was already evident by age 40. The long-lived group showed more naive CD4+ T cells, fewer expanded clones and increased TCR diversity than the aged group, suggesting age selection. The CMV infection status of donors was not known, potentially confounding age-related changes in expanded clonotypes. Estimates of total diversity from one million sequenced T cells were regarded as lower bounds and underestimates. A strong correlation was found between observed TCR beta diversity and the percentage of naive T cells measured by flow cytometry.

The library was obtained by 5' RACE. Data came from an Illumina HiSeq 2500. A second PCR of roughly 7 to 11 cycles was performed with a sample-barcoded 5' primer and a J-beta primer mix. A unique molecular identifier was introduced onto each TCR beta cDNA molecule by a template-switch 5' adaptor carrying 12 random nucleotides. Each sample yielded at least 2.5 million CDR3-containing paired-end reads. The Mint cDNA synthesis kit, primed by a TRBC-specific oligonucleotide, was used to synthesize first-strand cDNA from all RNA. Following uracil-DNA glycosylase treatment, a first 18-cycle PCR with universal primers M1SS and BC2_uni_R was performed on all cDNA. The original pipeline was this. Normalization of each sample was performed by random selection of 1 million high-quality reads, each carrying a distinct molecular identifier. Instead of being binned into consensus sequences, reads with shared molecular identifiers were discarded. CDR3 identification, clonotype clustering and error correction used MiTCR with a Q25 quality threshold and the strictest error-elimination algorithm. Lower-bound total TCR beta diversity was estimated with a nonparametric unseen species model using Euler transformation. TCRdb reprocessing: public reads trimmed at Q25 with fastp, clones called with MiXCR, in-frame beta chains kept. CDR3 protein sequences are deduplicated, and each keeps its most common genes and DNA. V and J calls and clone size were set by TCRdb, not the authors. For this sample there are 750,000 to 1,000,000 distinct CDR3 sequences; almost 30% appear just once. The ten most abundant clones make up approximately 10% of the sample.

The same sample was also studied in work on T cells of mothers and their children. As that second study puts it: Nine systemically healthy Caucasian individuals, comprising three mothers and their six children, were included as donors. cDNA synthesis used all of the extracted RNA, with approximately 1.4 ug of RNA in each 15 ul reaction. Sample barcodes and 2-4 random nucleotides were added via the M1S primer in the second PCR. Over 9.5 million TCR beta CDR3 reads were obtained for each mother, and 2.5 million to 3 million reads were obtained for each child. Thymic selection shapes the output of TCR recombination in a similar way in related and unrelated pairs, and inherited differences have a minor effect. Normalized repertoire overlap in related mother-child pairs was always slightly higher than in unrelated mother-child pairs, but the difference was never significant. With a sensitivity of about 100 clones per million clonotypes, no persistent microchimeric T cell clones were detected. The study used deep NGS to compare TCR beta repertoires of mothers and children, seeking features distinguishing related mother-child pairs from unrelated individuals. The mean age was roughly 44 +/- 4 years for the mothers and around 10 +/- 4 years for the children. After adapter ligation was performed with NEBNext reagents, the libraries were sequenced on an Illumina HiSeq 2000 with 100+100 nt paired-end reads. To prevent cross-contamination, the mother and child libraries were prepared a month apart and were sequenced in separate runs. Each donor had between about 450,000 and 2,300,000 distinct TCR beta clonotypes identified. Naive TCR beta clonotypes were estimated from low-frequency clonotypes matched to each donor's FACS-determined naive share, without sorting.

The sequence derives from a woman in her thirties or forties in good health. The chain links TRBV28 with TRBJ2-1; 7 central bases correspond to TRBD2. Sequenced sample: blood. The CDR3 loop reads CVSRWGGDYEQFF. The base sequence is TGTGTCAGCAGGTGGGGAGGGGACTACGAGCAGTTCTTC.